Each of the 17 T cell receptor beta chains below was sequenced from the same sample in a study of a mutant IDH1 vaccine in newly diagnosed glioma (dated by TCRdb to 2020 to 2022). Their cognate antigens are unknown. The library was made by the immunoSEQ multiplex PCR assay. What TCRdb holds here is the immuneACCESS table cut down to in-frame rearrangements. Part of the clones is not present; checked against another copy, under half of the missing clones reflect an unresolved V gene, and the others are unexplained. Across this sample there are around 50,000 clones, with roughly 78% seen only once. Around 4.9% of the sample is in the top ten clones. The time point label here, explained by the study, means: week 5, during vaccination. Each vaccine dose was 300 ug of a 20-mer mutant IDH1 peptide in Montanide, given subcutaneously with topical imiquimod. The sequencing used PBMCs, collected from a glioma patient whose treatment included an IDH1 peptide vaccine. These TCRs come from a man aged 50 to 59 with glioma.

The rearrangement links TRBV19 to TRBJ1-5; D remains ambiguous. The V end lost 4 bases, the J end lost 5 bases, and 12 bases lay between the germline ends. The V gene's germline CDR1 is LNHDA and CDR2 SQIVND (reference sequence). This CDR3 region has 14 residues. The CDR3 region is CASSTVEGHQPQHF. The CDR3 DNA is TGTGCCAGTAGTACCGTGGAGGGCCATCAGCCCCAGCATTTT. The variable domain in full, with the rest retrieved from reference TRBV19 and TRBJ1-5, is DGGITQSPKYLFRKEGQNVTLSCEQNLNHDAMYWYRQDPGQGLRLIYYSQIVNDFQKGDIAEGYSVSREKKESFPLTVTSAQKNPTAFYLCASSTVEGHQPQHFGDGTRLSIL.

The chain uses TRBV2 and TRBJ2-3; 8 bases line up with TRBD1. J was trimmed by 0 bases and V by 6 bases; bases with no gene match: 5. CDR3 length: 15 amino acids. The germline CDR1 and CDR2 sequences are SNHLY and FYNNEI. The DNA for the CDR3 is TGTGCCAGCAGGCAGACAGGGGATAGCACAGATACGCAGTATTTT. This codes for CASRQTGDSTDTQYF.

V usage is TRBV2 and J usage is TRBJ2-3; the D is unclear. The V and J ends lost 6 bases and 0 bases respectively, with 10 bases between them. This CDR3 spans 14 amino acids. Germline V gene sequence: CDR1 SNHLY, CDR2 FYNNEI. The CDR3 reads CASRTPGSTDTQYF. The CDR3, as DNA: TGTGCCAGCAGGACCCCCGGGAGCACAGATACGCAGTATTTT.

In DNA, the CDR3 is TGCAGCGGGATCCAGGGGGATGAAAAACTGTTTTTT. Translation gives CSGIQGDEKLFF. The V and J genes are TRBV29-1 and TRBJ1-4; 7 nucleotides match TRBD1. V gave up 7 bases and J gave up 6 bases; unmatched junction bases: 5. There are 12 residues in the CDR3. In germline, CDR1 is SQVTM, CDR2 ANQGSEA.

The chain carries TRBV4-1 and TRBJ2-1; TRBD2 matches at 8 bases. The CDR3 loop spans 16 amino acids. The germline V gene encodes CDR1 MGHRA and CDR2 YSYEKL. V shed 7 bases, J shed 5 bases, and the junction held 13 bases outside the gene matches. CDR3 residues: CASKIIGLAGDNEQFF. As DNA, the CDR3 is TGCGCCAGCAAGATAATAGGGCTAGCGGGCGACAATGAGCAGTTCTTC.

The chain recombines TRBV14 with TRBJ2-1; D may match TRBD1 or TRBD2 (6 bases each). CDR1 and CDR2 from the germline V gene are SGHDN and FVKESK. The CDR3 is 15 amino acids. The V and J ends lost 3 bases and 5 bases respectively, with 14 bases between them. The CDR3 DNA reads TGTGCCAGCAGCCACTTCGGACGGGGGCACAATGAGCAGTTCTTC. Protein sequence: CASSHFGRGHNEQFF.

The J gene is TRBJ2-7, the V gene TRBV4-2; 11 bases match TRBD1. J gave up 0 bases and V 1 base, and 11 bases lay outside the gene matches. Germline assignment: CDR1 LGHNA and CDR2 YNFKEQ. The CDR3 is 19 residues long. The CDR3 loop reads CASSQAPGQGGPPSYEQYF. CDR3 nucleotide sequence: TGTGCCAGCAGCCAAGCTCCGGGACAGGGGGGTCCCCCCTCCTACGAGCAGTACTTC.

The count of this clone is one. The V call is TRBV4-1, the J call TRBJ1-3; D is possibly TRBD1 (6 bases). Germline assignment: CDR1 MGHRA and CDR2 YSYEKL. This CDR3 contains 15 residues. Trimming pared 4 bases from V and 4 bases from J, leaving 14 bases between. The CDR3 DNA sequence: TGCGCCAGCAGCCGGCCTACAGGGCCAGGAAACACCATATATTTT. It codes for CASSRPTGPGNTIYF.

This clone came up a few times. J is TRBJ2-6 and V is TRBV6-1, with 9 bases that match TRBD1. The CDR3 has 14 residues. With 4 bases clipped from V and 7 bases from J, the junction kept 2 bases outside the gene matches. Germline CDR1 is MNHNS and CDR2 is SASEGT. The CDR3 loop reads CASSGGQGANVLTF. The CDR3, as DNA: TGTGCCAGCAGTGGGGGACAGGGTGCCAACGTCCTGACTTTC.

This rearrangement joins TRBV30 to TRBJ2-3, with 7 bases aligning to TRBD2. Germline CDR1 reads GTSNPN; CDR2 reads SVGIG (reference sequence). J gave up 2 bases and V 0 bases, and 5 bases lay outside the gene matches. The CDR3 totals 15 residues. CDR3 DNA sequence: TGTGCCTGGAGTGTATGGGGGGGGTTCACAGATACGCAGTATTTT. Translated, it gives CAWSVWGGFTDTQYF.

This clone was observed a handful of times. The chain carries TRBV2 and TRBJ1-6; 9 bases match TRBD1. V shed 7 bases and J 6 bases; nucleotides not matched to a gene: 7. The CDR3 runs to 15 residues. Germline V gene lookup returns CDR1 SNHLY and CDR2 FYNNEI. The CDR3 coding sequence is TGTGCCAGCAATCGACAGGGGGGTTTTAATTCACCCCTCCACTTT. As protein: CASNRQGGFNSPLHF.

This chain uses TRBV9 with TRBJ2-2; 9 nucleotides match TRBD1. Germline CDR1 reads SGDLS; CDR2 reads YYNGEE. J gave up 7 bases and V 4 bases, and 11 bases lay outside the gene matches. The CDR3 contains 16 residues. CDR3 amino acids: CASSFSSRTGVGELFF. CDR3 nucleotides: TGTGCCAGCAGCTTTAGCTCGCGGACAGGGGTCGGGGAGCTGTTTTTT. Supplemented by reference TRBV9 and TRBJ2-2, the full variable domain reads DSGVTQTPKHLITATGQRVTLRCSPRSGDLSVYWYQQSLDQGLQFLIQYYNGEERAKGNILERFSAQQFPDLHSELNLSSLELGDSALYFCASSFSSRTGVGELFFGEGSRLTVL.

The rearrangement links TRBV6-1 to TRBJ2-5, with 11 bases identical to TRBD2. The germline V gene encodes CDR1 MNHNS and CDR2 SASEGT. Trimming at V came to 4 bases and at J to 5 bases, leaving 3 bases not matched to a gene. The CDR3 has 14 amino acids. The CDR3 loop is CASSGGLAVETQYF. The CDR3 DNA reads as TGTGCCAGCAGTGGGGGACTAGCGGTCGAGACCCAGTACTTC.

This clone is medium-sized by share. J is TRBJ1-5 and V is TRBV29-1; TRBD1 might be the D (5 bases). The CDR3 has 13 residues. The germline V gene encodes CDR1 SQVTM and CDR2 ANQGSEA. V was cut by 6 bases and J by 5 bases, with 14 bases left in between. This CDR3 reads CSVAWGLDQPQHF. The CDR3 bases are TGCAGCGTGGCCTGGGGCCTGGATCAGCCCCAGCATTTT. Supplemented by reference TRBV29-1 and TRBJ1-5, the full variable domain reads SAVISQKPSRDICQRGTSLTIQCQVDSQVTMMFWYRQQPGQSLTLIATANQGSEATYESGFVIDKFPISRPNLTFSTLTVSNMSPEDSSIYLCSVAWGLDQPQHFGDGTRLSIL.

This CDR3 is CASSVEPGGGRLFF. CDR3 DNA: TGTGCCAGCAGCGTAGAGCCCGGGGGGGGGCGACTGTTTTTT. The chain uses TRBV9 and TRBJ1-4, with TRBD1 as a possible D gene (6 bases). The CDR3 totals 14 residues. Germline CDR1 and CDR2: SGDLS and YYNGEE. V was trimmed by 0 bases and J by 13 bases, leaving 16 bases between them.

The rearrangement links TRBV30 to TRBJ2-1; D unresolved. The CDR3 consists of 13 residues. CDR1 and CDR2 from the germline V gene are GTSNPN and SVGIG (reference sequence). Trimming left V 0 bases short and J 6 bases short, with 9 bases between. The CDR3 coding sequence is TGTGCCTGGAGTGTACGGCGCACCAATGAGCAGTTCTTC. As protein: CAWSVRRTNEQFF. The variable domain in full, completed from reference TRBV30 and TRBJ2-1, reads SQTIHQWPATLVQPVGSPLSLECTVEGTSNPNLYWYRQAAGRGLQLLFYSVGIGQISSEVPQNLSASRPQDRQFILSSKKLLLSDSGFYLCAWSVRRTNEQFFGPGTRLTVL.

The chain has TRBV10-3 and TRBJ1-2; 12 nucleotides align to TRBD1. The V gene end was trimmed by 2 bases and the J gene end by 6 bases; junction bases not matched to a gene: 7. CDR3 size: 16 residues. Germline-derived CDR1 and CDR2 are ENHRY and SYGVKD. For the CDR3, the DNA is TGTGCCATCAGTGAGCGGGACGGGACAGGGGGCGATGGCTACACCTTC. It encodes CAISERDGTGGDGYTF.